This T cell receptor beta chain emerged from a study of T cell responses to AZD1222 COVID-19 vaccine (dated by TCRdb to the early 2020s). With regard to the full study: A total of 230 to 250 trial participants underwent TCR sequencing, of whom some 210 received two doses of AZD1222 and about 26 received two doses of the MenACWY control vaccine. Trial participants were enrolled into age subgroups of 18-55, 56-69 and 70-plus years, which contained roughly 150, 30 and 60 TCR-sequenced participants, respectively.

General findings and caveats noted by the study authors: After two AZD1222 doses, spike-specific TCR breadth and depth were significantly higher than at day 0 and than in MenACWY recipients. No day 14 peak-response samples were available, so repertoires were characterized only after the peak T cell response. Nearly half of unique spike-specific TCRs reportedly recognized epitopes outside regions mutated in the B.1.351 and B.1.1.7 variants. Participants were mostly white British and included more females than males, and it was suggested by the authors that clonal diversity may have been underestimated. Conclusions about previously exposed vaccinees were limited because only six AZD1222 recipients were SARS-CoV-2 seropositive at baseline. The 56-69-year group was small, and its depth increase did not reach significance, likely because of low power. Vaccine-associated CD4 TCRs spanned the whole spike protein, with dominant responses in regions 160-218 and 743-854.

Comment on this clone: The clone's antigen remains unknown. Base qualities are not recorded, but no much larger clone differs from it by a single base.

This specimen's time point label, interpreted: baseline before first vaccination. The treatment or condition label of this sample denotes: meningococcal conjugate vaccine given as trial control. Vaccinee samples were obtained from the UK trials COV001 and COV002, which included a single-blind randomized controlled phase 2/3 trial of AZD1222 (ChAdOx1 nCoV-19) in healthy adults. Trial participant PBMC samples were collected at day 0 and day 28 after the second dose for TCRbeta chain sequencing. V loses 7 bases, J loses 1 base, and the germline ends lie 14 bases apart. Inclusive of the bounding cysteine and phenylalanine, the CDR3 is 15 residues long. The kept DNA is CDR3 alone, 45 bases in frame from the first base. The germline V gene provides CDR1 SNHLY and CDR2 FYNNEI. The CDR3 regions of human TCRbeta chains were subjected to immunosequencing. Regarding the original processing steps: Repertoire TCRs were matched against a reference library of SARS-CoV-2-specific TCRs generated with the MIRA antigen-specificity platform. Breadth was defined as the fraction of unique TCRs that were SARS-CoV-2-associated. Depth was defined as the fraction of total T cells that were SARS-CoV-2-associated. Using the MIRA data, each spike-specific TCR was mapped to the spike region that the TCR reacts to and placed in a CD4 or CD8 class. Log10-transformed breadth and depth values were compared by one-way ANOVA with Sidak's multiple comparisons tests. Held by TCRdb, this immuneACCESS table contains in-frame sequences only and omits some clones. Under half of the omission traces to an unresolved V gene where checked; the cause of the rest is unknown. That table supplies the V and J calls and clone size; D and trimming were determined from the DNA. The sample yields 70,000 to 95,000 clones; 85% to 90% were counted once. Approximately 4.5% of the sample lies in the top ten.

The source is an adult in good health. The chain is assembled from TRBV2 and TRBJ1-5; TRBD1 is perhaps the D gene, given 6 matching bases. The source was peripheral blood, collected on day 0 of MenACWY control vaccination. The CDR3 has the sequence CASKGDPGSNQPQHF. The DNA sequence follows: TGTGCCAGCAAGGGGGATCCGGGGAGCAATCAGCCCCAGCATTTT.